A single sample gave rise to the 9 T cell receptor beta chains below, sequenced in a study of identical twins. TCRdb itself ran the 5' RACE reads through MiXCR, one entry per CDR3 protein. This sample yields 640,000 or so distinct CDR3 sequences, of which around 6% are seen a single time; about 2% belongs to the top ten. Material for sequencing was naive T cells sorted from blood. The receptors were gathered from a man aged 18 to 30 in good health.

The genes are TRBV5-1 and TRBJ2-7, with 8 nucleotides matching TRBD1. The CDR3 covers 14 residues. Losses at the gene ends were 4 bases for V and 3 bases for J; bases not matched to a gene: 6. CDR1 and CDR2 from the germline V gene are SGHRS and YFSETQ. CDR3 loop: CASSPTGGNYEQYF. The CDR3 DNA reads as TGCGCCAGCAGCCCTACAGGGGGAAACTACGAGCAGTACTTC.

This clonotype was detected many times. CDR3 sequence reads: CSARREGNYGYTF. The DNA for the CDR3 is TGCAGTGCTAGAAGGGAGGGGAACTATGGCTACACCTTC. This chain joins TRBV20-1 and TRBJ1-2; maybe TRBD1 (5 bases). CDR3 length: 13 residues. Per germline, CDR1 DFQATT and CDR2 SNEGSKA (reference sequence). Trimming cost V 2 bases and J 2 bases, with 9 bases left between them.

A few counts support this clonotype. This chain uses TRBV24-1 with TRBJ2-1, with 16 bases lining up with TRBD2. The CDR3 extends over 19 amino acids. Trimming at V came to 3 bases and at J to 8 bases, leaving 12 bases not matched to a gene. CDR1 and CDR2 from the germline V gene are KGHDR and SFDVKD. The CDR3 DNA sequence: TGTGCCACCAGTGATCCCGGGACTAGCGGGAGGGCCACCCGCTATGAGCAGTTCTTC. Translation gives CATSDPGTSGRATRYEQFF.

This clonotype has ten or more counts. This CDR3 reads CASSFSTQGAYEQYV. CDR3 nucleotides: TGTGCCAGCAGCTTCTCGACCCAGGGTGCCTACGAGCAGTACGTC. The J gene is TRBJ2-7, the V gene TRBV11-2, with D perhaps TRBD1 (5 bases). V lost 3 bases and J lost 2, with 14 bases in between. The CDR3 runs to 15 residues. The germline CDR1 and CDR2 sequences are SGHAT and FQNNGV.

This sequence joins TRBV5-5 and TRBJ2-2; D unresolved. Trimming took off 2 bases at V and 5 bases at J, with 10 bases between the two ends. Germline CDR1 is SGHKS and CDR2 is YYEKEE (reference sequence). The CDR3 extends over 14 amino acids. The CDR3 region is CASSLNGVTGELFF. The CDR3 region has the DNA TGTGCCAGCAGCTTAAATGGTGTAACCGGGGAGCTGTTTTTT.

This clonotype was observed a few times. The chain has TRBV4-3 and TRBJ2-1; D possibly matches TRBD1 or TRBD2 (5 bases each). Germline assignment: CDR1 LGHNA and CDR2 YSLEER. The CDR3 has 16 residues. Trimming removed 0 bases from V and 13 bases from J, with 22 bases in between. CDR3 amino acids: CASSQDPGRYTMEQFF. CDR3 bases: TGCGCCAGCAGCCAAGACCCAGGGAGATATACAATGGAACAGTTCTTC.

This clonotype was detected a few times. The J gene is TRBJ2-1, the V gene TRBV21-1; the tabulated D call, TRBD1, remains unverified against the DNA. TRBV21-1 is an annotated pseudogene. The CDR3 spans 15 residues. The CDR3 reads CASSKQFGQGPEQFF. The DNA of the CDR3 is TGTGCCAGCAGCAAACAGTTCGGACAAGGGCCTGAGCAGTTCTTC.

CDR3 nucleotides: TGCAGCGTTGATACAGGGTTTGGGTATGGCTACACCTTC. Translated, it gives CSVDTGFGYGYTF. This rearrangement joins TRBV29-1 to TRBJ1-2; possible D gene TRBD1, 6 bases. Trimming took off 3 bases at V and 5 bases at J, with 13 bases between the two ends. CDR1 and CDR2 from the germline V gene are SQVTM and ANQGSEA. The CDR3 consists of 13 residues.

This clonotype has at least ten counts. The chain couples TRBV29-1 to TRBJ2-3; D call uncertain. Germline V gene data show CDR1 as SQVTM and CDR2 as ANQGSEA. The CDR3 runs to 12 residues. V was pared by 0 bases and J by 8 bases, with 9 bases between. The CDR3 DNA follows: TGCAGCGTTGAAGAAAAAGTGGGTACGCAGTATTTT. As protein: CSVEEKVGTQYF.